These 30 T cell receptor beta chains were all obtained from the same sample, sequenced in a study of blood T cell repertoires in COVID-19. This table comes from immunoSEQ multiplex PCR, and its TCRdb copy is limited to in-frame clones, with some not included. The data contain about 330,000 clones, approximately 90% of them seen just once; the ten biggest clones take up under 5%. The material sequenced was peripheral blood. These receptors all come from a woman aged 45-65 years with active or convalescent COVID-19.

This sequence joins TRBV28 and TRBJ1-3; D perhaps matches TRBD1 (6 bases). The ends were cut back, 5 bases at V and 0 bases at J, with 14 bases in the middle. The CDR3 consists of 16 residues. Germline-derived CDR1 and CDR2 are MDHEN and SYDVKM. The CDR3 loop reads CASSPGTRSSGNTIYF. CDR3 DNA sequence: TGTGCCAGCAGTCCGGGGACACGGAGCTCTGGAAACACCATATATTTT.

The chain links TRBV3-1 (or the pseudogene TRBV3-2) to TRBJ1-2; possibly TRBD1 for D (5 bases). CDR1 and CDR2 from the germline V gene are LGHDT and YNNKEL (reference sequence). The ends were cut back, 0 bases at V and 7 bases at J, with 15 bases in the middle. CDR3 length: 15 residues. The CDR3 sequence: CASSQDGAIQGGYTF. DNA of the CDR3: TGTGCCAGCAGCCAAGATGGGGCGATTCAGGGTGGCTACACCTTC.

The chain carries TRBV7-9 and TRBJ1-1; D remains ambiguous. This CDR3 region has 13 residues. From germline, CDR1 is SEHNR and CDR2 FQNEAQ (reference sequence). V lost 3 bases to trimming and J lost 1 base, with 6 bases between them. The CDR3 sequence is CASSFWPNTEAFF. The CDR3 DNA reads as TGTGCCAGCAGCTTCTGGCCGAACACTGAAGCTTTCTTT. The whole variable domain, filled in from reference TRBV7-9 and TRBJ1-1, reads DTGVSQNPRHKITKRGQNVTFRCDPISEHNRLYWYRQTLGQGPEFLTYFQNEAQLEKSRLLSDRFSAERPKGSFSTLEIQRTEQGDSAMYLCASSFWPNTEAFFGQGTRLTVV.

This clone was found a few times. This chain uses TRBV27 with TRBJ2-7; 15 bases line up with TRBD2. The CDR3 consists of 14 residues. Per the germline V gene, CDR1 is MNHEY and CDR2 is SMNVEV (reference sequence). Trimming cost V 3 bases and J 7 bases; bases outside gene matches: 1. The CDR3: CASSLGTSGGEQYF. The DNA of the CDR3 is TGTGCCAGCAGTTTGGGGACTAGCGGGGGGGAGCAGTACTTC.

In this sample, this clone turned up once. This chain links TRBV18 with TRBJ2-5, with TRBD2 matching 7 bases. The CDR3 runs to 14 residues. The germline CDR1 and CDR2 sequences are KGHSH and LQKENI. The ends lost 6 bases at V and 1 base at J; junction bases unmatched: 5. In nucleotides, the CDR3 is TGTGCCAGCTCCCCCAGCGGGATCCAAGAGACCCAGTACTTC. Its translation: CASSPSGIQETQYF. The full variable domain, in which reference TRBV18 and TRBJ2-5 provide the parts outside the CDR3, is NAGVMQNPRHLVRRRGQEARLRCSPMKGHSHVYWYRQLPEEGLKFMVYLQKENIIDESGMPKERFSAEFPKEGPSILRIQQVVRGDSAAYFCASSPSGIQETQYFGPGTRLLVL.

This rearrangement joins TRBV7-2 to TRBJ2-1; 9 bases are a match to TRBD2. In germline, CDR1 is SGHTA, CDR2 FQGNSA. Losses at the gene ends were 5 bases for V and 9 bases for J; bases not matched to a gene: 14. The CDR3 runs 16 residues. The CDR3 loop is CASSPVGGGAGGEQFF. In DNA form, the CDR3 reads TGTGCCAGCAGCCCCGTCGGCGGGGGGGCAGGGGGTGAGCAGTTCTTC.

This chain links TRBV7-6 with TRBJ2-3, with 11 bases aligning to TRBD2. Unmatched junction bases numbered 13, after V lost 5 bases and J lost 3 bases. Germline CDR1 SGHVS, CDR2 FNYEAQ. The CDR3 has 18 amino acids. The DNA of the CDR3 is TGTGCCAGCAGCGGACCTAGCGGGGGGTCCCGTAGGACAGATACGCAGTATTTT. This gives the protein CASSGPSGGSRRTDTQYF.

V is TRBV5-1 and J is TRBJ1-4; tentative D call: TRBD1 (6 bases). CDR3 length: 16 residues. Germline V CDR1 and CDR2: SGHRS, YFSETQ. The V and J ends lost 1 base and 4 bases respectively, with 14 bases between them. CDR3 nucleotide sequence: TGCGCCAGCAGCTTGCCTGGGGGACAATTTAATGAAAAACTGTTTTTT. Translation gives CASSLPGGQFNEKLFF.

The chain couples TRBV2 to TRBJ1-3; no firm D call. Germline loops: CDR1 SNHLY, CDR2 FYNNEI. The V gene lost 3 bases and the J gene lost 0 bases, with 9 bases spanning the gap. CDR3 length: 15 residues. This CDR3 reads CASSDAVSSGNTIYF. As DNA, the CDR3 is TGTGCCAGCAGTGACGCGGTGAGCTCTGGAAACACCATATATTTT.

This chain joins TRBV19 and TRBJ2-4; D is undetermined. The CDR3 loop spans 13 amino acids. Trimming shortened V by 0 bases and J by 6 bases, and 6 bases separated the two germline ends. Germline V gives CDR1 LNHDA, CDR2 SQIVND (reference sequence). The DNA for the CDR3 is TGTGCCAGTAGTATAGATCCGGGAAACATTCAGTACTTC. Its translation is CASSIDPGNIQYF.

This clone has just a few counts. The chain is built from TRBV6-5 and TRBJ1-1, with TRBD1 identical over 9 bases. The J segment lost 3 bases and the V segment lost 2 bases, leaving 1 base of the junction unmatched. CDR1 is MNHEY, CDR2 SVGAGI, per germline. The CDR3 contains 14 residues. The CDR3 coding sequence is TGTGCCAGCAGTTACGGACAGGGGCACACTGAAGCTTTCTTT. Encoded protein: CASSYGQGHTEAFF.

The chain has TRBV19 and TRBJ1-5, with D uncertain. The CDR3 length is 15 residues. V dropped 1 base and J dropped 9 bases, with 16 bases sitting between them. Germline CDR1 LNHDA, CDR2 SQIVND (reference sequence). The CDR3 sequence: CASSIGYQVNGPQHF. CDR3 nucleotides: TGTGCCAGTAGTATAGGGTACCAGGTAAATGGGCCCCAGCATTTT.

The V gene is TRBV27, the J gene TRBJ1-1; 7 bases agree with TRBD1. The J segment lost 3 bases and the V segment lost 3 bases, leaving 1 base of the junction unmatched. Germline V gene sequence: CDR1 MNHEY, CDR2 SMNVEV (reference sequence). This CDR3 spans 13 amino acids. The CDR3 nucleotides are TGTGCCAGCAGTTTGCAGGGGGACACTGAAGCTTTCTTT. It is translated as CASSLQGDTEAFF.

This sequence joins TRBV7-2 and TRBJ2-7; 10 positions match TRBD2. The CDR3 is 13 residues long. CDR1 and CDR2 from the germline V gene are SGHTA and FQGNSA. After removal of 2 bases from V and 10 bases from J, the junction contained 5 bases not matched to a gene. CDR3: CASSLILAGEQYF. The CDR3 nucleotides are TGTGCCAGCAGCTTAATCCTAGCGGGAGAACAGTACTTC.

The chain combines TRBV2 with TRBJ1-1; D gene ambiguous. Between the trimmed V and J ends, which lost 4 bases and 1 base, there was a span of 10 bases. Germline CDR1 SNHLY, CDR2 FYNNEI. This CDR3 is built from 14 residues. The CDR3 region is CASSGIRQNTEAFF. CDR3 sequence (DNA): TGTGCCAGCAGTGGAATTAGACAGAACACTGAAGCTTTCTTT.

The chain links TRBV4-3 to TRBJ2-6; 11 bases are a match to TRBD1. The V gene end was trimmed by 0 bases and the J gene end by 1 base; junction bases not matched to a gene: 14. This CDR3 region has 22 residues. Per germline, CDR1 LGHNA and CDR2 YSLEER. The CDR3 here is CASSQERGTDRGPNSGANVLTF. The CDR3, as DNA: TGCGCCAGCAGCCAAGAAAGGGGGACGGACAGGGGGCCGAATTCTGGGGCCAACGTCCTGACTTTC.

The rearrangement links TRBV11-2 to TRBJ2-7, with 7 bases fitting TRBD2. The junction had 5 bases not matched to a gene; V was cut back by 3 bases and J by 3 bases. CDR1 is SGHAT, CDR2 FQNNGV, per germline. The CDR3 runs to 14 residues. In DNA, the CDR3 is TGTGCCAGCAGCTTCTCGAGCGGGAACTACGAGCAGTACTTC. Amino acid sequence: CASSFSSGNYEQYF.

This clone showed up just once. The chain joins TRBV28 to TRBJ2-7, with 8 bases matching TRBD2. Germline trimming cut 4 bases from V and 5 bases from J; bases unmatched to any gene: 13. The CDR3 is 16 amino acids. CDR1 MDHEN and CDR2 SYDVKM come from the germline V gene. DNA for the CDR3: TGTGCCAGCAGTTCCTCCCCCGGGAGGGCGATGGACGAGCAGTACTTC. Its translation is CASSSSPGRAMDEQYF.

The gene calls are TRBV4-2 and TRBJ1-1, with 8 bases lining up with TRBD1. The CDR3 runs 17 residues. Germline-derived CDR1 and CDR2 are LGHNA and YNFKEQ. V dropped 0 bases and J dropped 2; count of bases not matched to a gene: 8. The CDR3 reads CASSQDIRTGTNTEAFF. In DNA form, the CDR3 reads TGTGCCAGCAGCCAAGATATCCGGACAGGGACTAACACTGAAGCTTTCTTT.

The V and J genes are TRBV5-1 and TRBJ2-3; D may be TRBD2 (7 bases). The germline gives CDR1 SGHRS, CDR2 YFSETQ. V lost 0 bases and J lost 0, with 11 bases in between. This CDR3 is built from 16 residues. In nucleotides, the CDR3 is TGCGCCAGCAGCTTGGCCGGGGGGCCTAGCACAGATACGCAGTATTTT. It encodes CASSLAGGPSTDTQYF.

Here the CDR3 reads CASRAYLAYQETQYF. Written as DNA, the CDR3 is TGTGCCAGCAGGGCCTACCTAGCGTACCAAGAGACCCAGTACTTC. The rearrangement links TRBV27 to TRBJ2-5; tentatively, D is TRBD2 (6 bases). The CDR3 covers 15 residues. The V end lost 6 bases, the J end lost 0 bases, and 14 bases lay between the germline ends. Germline CDR1 MNHEY, CDR2 SMNVEV (reference sequence).

The chain links TRBV2 to TRBJ1-3; D is undetermined. CDR1 and CDR2 (germline): SNHLY, FYNNEI. There are 14 residues in the CDR3. Trimming pared 2 bases from V and 0 bases from J, leaving 5 bases between. CDR3 in amino acids: CASSEQFSGNTIYF. CDR3 in DNA: TGTGCCAGCAGTGAACAGTTCTCTGGAAACACCATATATTTT. The full variable domain, rest sourced from reference TRBV2 and TRBJ1-3, is EPEVTQTPSHQVTQMGQEVILRCVPISNHLYFYWYRQILGQKVEFLVSFYNNEISEKSEIFDDQFSVERPDGSNFTLKIRSTKLEDSAMYFCASSEQFSGNTIYFGEGSWLTVV.

The chain couples TRBV7-8 to TRBJ2-1; 8 nucleotides line up with TRBD2. The CDR3 is 17 amino acids. CDR1 is SGHVS, CDR2 FQNEAQ, per germline. Trimming cost V 5 bases and J 9 bases; bases outside gene matches: 18. CDR3 sequence: CASSIDRGGTEFREQFF. The CDR3 DNA follows: TGTGCCAGCAGCATAGACCGCGGGGGGACCGAGTTTCGTGAGCAGTTCTTC.

The CDR3 DNA reads TGTGCCAGCAGTTCTCGACAATGGATGAACACTGAAGCTTTCTTT. This translates into CASSSRQWMNTEAFF. The chain combines TRBV28 with TRBJ1-1; no reliable D call. The V gene lost 4 bases and the J gene lost 0 bases, with 12 bases spanning the gap. CDR1 is MDHEN, CDR2 SYDVKM, per germline. The CDR3 consists of 15 residues.

The rearrangement links TRBV7-8 to TRBJ2-3, with a weak D call TRBD2 (6 bases). V was cut by 7 bases and J by 4 bases, with 12 bases left in between. CDR3 length: 13 amino acids. Germline lookup yields CDR1 SGHVS and CDR2 FQNEAQ. CDR3 protein: CASTGDPSDTQYF. CDR3 nucleotides: TGTGCCAGCACGGGGGACCCCTCAGATACGCAGTATTTT.

This chain connects TRBV4-3 to TRBJ2-1; a possible D gene is TRBD1 (5 bases). Per germline, CDR1 LGHNA and CDR2 YSLEER. V was cut by 0 bases and J by 2 bases, with 11 bases left in between. The CDR3 has 16 amino acids. DNA of the CDR3: TGCGCCAGCAGCCAAGACCCCCTAGGGGCCTACAATGAGCAGTTCTTC. Protein sequence: CASSQDPLGAYNEQFF.

The rearrangement joins TRBV7-2 to TRBJ2-2, with D possibly matching TRBD1 (6 bases). With 3 bases removed from V and 4 bases from J, the gap between germline ends came to 12 bases. The CDR3 is 15 residues long. The germline V gene encodes CDR1 SGHTA and CDR2 FQGNSA. The DNA of the CDR3 is TGTGCCAGCAGCTTTATACAGGGCGCCACCGGGGAGCTGTTTTTT. Residues: CASSFIQGATGELFF.

This chain uses TRBV29-1 with TRBJ1-2; 10 bases align to TRBD1. Germline assignment: CDR1 SQVTM and CDR2 ANQGSEA. The CDR3 is made up of 16 amino acids. V was clipped by 6 bases and J by 7 bases; unmatched bases: 17. For the CDR3, the DNA is TGCAGCGTGGGGACCGGGACAGGGGCAGTGAATTCTGGCTACACCTTC. As protein: CSVGTGTGAVNSGYTF.

This rearrangement joins TRBV27 to TRBJ2-1; TRBD2 agrees at 9 bases. V lost 5 bases and J lost 0; bases outside the gene matches: 11. The germline CDR1 and CDR2 sequences are MNHEY and SMNVEV (reference sequence). The CDR3 runs to 18 residues. CDR3 residues: CASSPPLWRGGSYNEQFF. The CDR3 nucleotides are TGTGCCAGCAGTCCCCCCCTGTGGCGGGGGGGCTCCTACAATGAGCAGTTCTTC.

This clone came up once. The CDR3 nucleotides are TGTGCCAGCAGTGAATGCTTGGGCATCTACGAGCAGTACTTC. Residues: CASSECLGIYEQYF. This chain connects TRBV6-4 to TRBJ2-7; D is undetermined. Trimming shortened V by 3 bases and J by 3 bases, and 12 bases separated the two germline ends. The CDR3 has 14 residues. Germline V gives CDR1 MRHNA, CDR2 SNTAGT.